Detailed here is one TCR beta chain. The use of genomic DNA as template underpinned the TCR beta VDJ and CDR3 profiling. TCRdb used MiXCR to reprocess the reads, holding one entry per CDR3 protein. Counted here are around 190,000 distinct CDR3 sequences, roughly 56% occurring once; the ten biggest clones make up 15% to 20%. The sample is drawn from a study of CD8+CD57+ T cells in acquired aplastic anemia. Sample: sorted CD4+, CD8+, or CD8+CD57+ T cells (not recorded which) from PBMCs. This clonotype originated in a human donor in good health, serving as a control.

This chain's CDR3 is CASSEADRVYQPQHF. The CDR3 DNA sequence: TGTGCCAGCAGTGAAGCCGACAGGGTCTATCAGCCCCAGCATTTT. The gene calls are TRBV2 and TRBJ1-5; TRBD1 agrees at 7 bases. J lost 5 bases, V lost 0 bases, and 4 bases had no gene match. The V gene's germline CDR1 is SNHLY and CDR2 FYNNEI. This CDR3 region has 15 residues.